This T cell receptor (beta chain) was captured by sequencing in a study of T cell responses to AZD1222 COVID-19 vaccine. The CDR3 consists of 10 residues. Looked up from germline, CDR1 is SEHNR and CDR2 is FQNEAQ (reference sequence). Trimming shortened V by 7 bases and J by 8 bases, and 6 bases separated the two germline ends. Study results and caveats: Mapped onto spike, vaccine-associated CD4 TCRs spanned it and were dominant at 160-218 and 743-854. Every sample of the repertoires postdated the peak T cell response. Females outnumbered males among donors, who were mostly white British; clonal diversity was possibly underestimated.

As regards this clone: Its specificity is not known.

Clones were sequenced by immunoSEQ multiplex PCR, and TCRdb holds only the in-frame ones, with some missing. The sample carries about 120,000 clones, 90% recorded once. This TCR derives from an adult who received the MenACWY meningococcal vaccine as a control. The source material was peripheral blood, sampled 28 days after the second dose of the MenACWY control vaccine. V and J are TRBV7-9 and TRBJ2-1; D gene ambiguous. In DNA, the CDR3 is TGTGCCAGCAACGGTTATGAGCAGTTCTTC. Residues: CASNGYEQFF.